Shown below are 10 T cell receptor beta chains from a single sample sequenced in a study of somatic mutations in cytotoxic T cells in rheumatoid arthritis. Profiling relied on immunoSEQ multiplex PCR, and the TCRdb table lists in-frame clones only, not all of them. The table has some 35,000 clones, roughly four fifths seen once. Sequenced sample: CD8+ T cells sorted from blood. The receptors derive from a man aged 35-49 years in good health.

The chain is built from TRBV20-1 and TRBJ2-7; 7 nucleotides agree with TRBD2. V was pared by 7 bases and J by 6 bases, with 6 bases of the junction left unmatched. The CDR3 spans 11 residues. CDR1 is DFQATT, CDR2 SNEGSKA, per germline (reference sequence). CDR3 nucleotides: TGCAGTGGACTAGCCGTCAGCGAGCAGTACTTC. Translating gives CSGLAVSEQYF.

CDR3 in amino acids: CSVEGSSSGYEQYF. CDR3 nucleotide sequence: TGCAGCGTTGAAGGCTCCAGCTCGGGCTACGAGCAGTACTTC. The chain is built from TRBV29-1 and TRBJ2-7; D is ambiguous. CDR3 length equals 14 residues. Trimming took 1 base from V and 3 from J, leaving 13 bases between them. Germline CDR1 and CDR2: SQVTM and ANQGSEA.

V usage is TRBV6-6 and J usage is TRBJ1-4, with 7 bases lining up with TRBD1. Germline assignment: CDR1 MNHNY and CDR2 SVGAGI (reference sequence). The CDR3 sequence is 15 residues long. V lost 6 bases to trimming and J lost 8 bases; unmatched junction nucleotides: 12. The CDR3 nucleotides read TGTGCCAGCAGCCAGAAGGGGGCCCTAGGGGAAAAACTGTTTTTT. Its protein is CASSQKGALGEKLFF.

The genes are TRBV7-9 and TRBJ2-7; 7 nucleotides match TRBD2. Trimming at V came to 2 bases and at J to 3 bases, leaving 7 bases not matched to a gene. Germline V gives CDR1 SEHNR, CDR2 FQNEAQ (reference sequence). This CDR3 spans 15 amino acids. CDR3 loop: CASSLRAGRVYEQYF. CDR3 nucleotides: TGTGCCAGCAGCTTACGCGCAGGGAGGGTCTACGAGCAGTACTTC.

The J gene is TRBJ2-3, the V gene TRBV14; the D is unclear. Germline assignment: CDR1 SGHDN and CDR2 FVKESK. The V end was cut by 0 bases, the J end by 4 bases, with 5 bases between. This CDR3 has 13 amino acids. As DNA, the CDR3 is TGTGCCAGCAGCCAAGACCTGCCAGATACGCAGTATTTT. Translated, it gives CASSQDLPDTQYF.

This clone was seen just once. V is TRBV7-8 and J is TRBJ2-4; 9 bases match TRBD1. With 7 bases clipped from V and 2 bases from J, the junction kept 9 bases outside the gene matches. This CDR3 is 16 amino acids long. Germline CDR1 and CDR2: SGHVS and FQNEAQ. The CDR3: CASNDRGGYPKNIQYF. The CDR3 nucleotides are TGTGCCAGCAACGACAGGGGGGGGTACCCCAAAAACATTCAGTACTTC.

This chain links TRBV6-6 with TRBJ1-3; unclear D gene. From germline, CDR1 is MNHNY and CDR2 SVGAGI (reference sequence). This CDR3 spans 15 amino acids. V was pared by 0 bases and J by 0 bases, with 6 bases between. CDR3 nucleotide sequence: TGTGCCAGCAGTTACTCGGAGTACTCTGGAAACACCATATATTTT. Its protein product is CASSYSEYSGNTIYF.

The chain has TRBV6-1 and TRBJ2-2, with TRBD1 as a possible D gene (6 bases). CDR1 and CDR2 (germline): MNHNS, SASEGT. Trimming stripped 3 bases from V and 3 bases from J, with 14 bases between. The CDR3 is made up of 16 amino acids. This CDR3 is CASSDDLNRDTGELFF. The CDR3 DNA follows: TGTGCCAGCAGTGATGATTTGAACAGGGACACCGGGGAGCTGTTTTTT.

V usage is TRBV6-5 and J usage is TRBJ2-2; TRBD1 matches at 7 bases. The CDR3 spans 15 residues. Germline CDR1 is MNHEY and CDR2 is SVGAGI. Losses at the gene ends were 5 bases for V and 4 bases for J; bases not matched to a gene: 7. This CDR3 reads CASSVRDSSTGELFF. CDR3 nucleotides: TGTGCCAGCAGTGTCCGGGACAGTTCCACCGGGGAGCTGTTTTTT.

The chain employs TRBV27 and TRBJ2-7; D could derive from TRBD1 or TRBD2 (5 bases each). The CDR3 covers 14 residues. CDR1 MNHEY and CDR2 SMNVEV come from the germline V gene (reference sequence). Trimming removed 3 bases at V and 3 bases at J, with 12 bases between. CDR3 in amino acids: CASSLGELDYEQYF. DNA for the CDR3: TGTGCCAGCAGTTTGGGGGAACTCGACTACGAGCAGTACTTC.